The TCR beta chain under discussion was sequenced for a study of T cell repertoires in cytomegalovirus infection. The table lists this clonotype with many counts. The antigen is not known. Study outcomes and limitations: Summed frequency of shared TCR beta families picked out CMV carriers who also had the relevant HLA. The response measured ex vivo was dominated by TCR beta clonotypes (HLA-C-restricted and CMV-specific).

Germline CDR1 is SGHTA and CDR2 is FQGNSA. Losses at the gene ends were 3 bases for V and 5 bases for J; bases not matched to a gene: 11. This CDR3 has 16 residues. MiXCR was run by TCRdb on the reads, yielding one entry per CDR3 protein. The sample has approximately 500,000 distinct CDR3 sequences; roughly a third are singletons. The rearrangement links TRBV7-2 to TRBJ2-3; 7 positions agree with TRBD2. This clonotype originated in a human donor in good health (CMV status not recorded). Some clones in this sample may be carry-over from other donors' samples. The sample was cultured PBMCs, taken from culture after CMV antigen stimulation. This chain's CDR3 is CASSFSRASGKDTQYF. As DNA, the CDR3 is TGTGCCAGCAGCTTTTCGCGGGCTAGCGGAAAAGATACGCAGTATTTT.